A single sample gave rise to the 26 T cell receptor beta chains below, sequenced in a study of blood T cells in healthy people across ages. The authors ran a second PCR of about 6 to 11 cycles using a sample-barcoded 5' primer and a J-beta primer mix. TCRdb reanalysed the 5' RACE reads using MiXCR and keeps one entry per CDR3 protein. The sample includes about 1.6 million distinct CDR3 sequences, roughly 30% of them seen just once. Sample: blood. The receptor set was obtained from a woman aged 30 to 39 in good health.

The chain's CDR3 is CASYPGQGNTEAFF. The CDR3 DNA follows: TGCGCCAGCTATCCGGGACAGGGGAACACTGAAGCTTTCTTT. V and J are TRBV5-1 and TRBJ1-1, with 9 bases aligning to TRBD1. This CDR3 region has 14 residues. V lost 7 bases to trimming and J lost 1 base; unmatched junction nucleotides: 5. Germline CDR1 and CDR2: SGHRS and YFSETQ. The full variable domain, its missing parts supplied by reference TRBV5-1 and TRBJ1-1, is KAGVTQTPRYLIKTRGQQVTLSCSPISGHRSVSWYQQTPGQGLQFLFEYFSETQRNKGNFPGRFSGRQFSNSRSEMNVSTLELGDSALYLCASYPGQGNTEAFFGQGTRLTVV.

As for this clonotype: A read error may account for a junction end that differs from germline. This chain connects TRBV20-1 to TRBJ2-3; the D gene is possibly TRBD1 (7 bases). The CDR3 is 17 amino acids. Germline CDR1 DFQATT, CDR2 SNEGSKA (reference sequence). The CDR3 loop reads CGARLASQGGLTDTQYF. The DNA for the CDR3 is TGCGGTGCTAGATTGGCTAGCCAGGGGGGACTCACAGATACGCAGTATTTT.

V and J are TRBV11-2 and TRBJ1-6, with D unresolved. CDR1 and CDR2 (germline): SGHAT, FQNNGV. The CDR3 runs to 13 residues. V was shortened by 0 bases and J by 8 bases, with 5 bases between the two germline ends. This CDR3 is CASSLDRYSPLHF. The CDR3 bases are TGTGCCAGCAGCTTAGATAGGTATTCACCCCTCCACTTT.

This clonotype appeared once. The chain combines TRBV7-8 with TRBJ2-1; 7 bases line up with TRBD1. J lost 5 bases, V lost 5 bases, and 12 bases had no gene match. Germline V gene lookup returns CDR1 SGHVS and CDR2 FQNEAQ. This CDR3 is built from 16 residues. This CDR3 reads CASSPRQGGMHNEQFF. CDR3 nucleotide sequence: TGTGCCAGCAGCCCAAGACAGGGCGGAATGCACAATGAGCAGTTCTTC.

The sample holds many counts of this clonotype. CDR3 region: CATTSTSYEQYF. The CDR3 DNA sequence: TGTGCCACAACCAGTACTTCCTACGAGCAGTACTTC. The gene calls are TRBV10-3 and TRBJ2-7; D remains ambiguous. The germline gives CDR1 ENHRY, CDR2 SYGVKD. V was pared by 10 bases and J by 1 base, with 11 bases between. The CDR3 has 12 residues.

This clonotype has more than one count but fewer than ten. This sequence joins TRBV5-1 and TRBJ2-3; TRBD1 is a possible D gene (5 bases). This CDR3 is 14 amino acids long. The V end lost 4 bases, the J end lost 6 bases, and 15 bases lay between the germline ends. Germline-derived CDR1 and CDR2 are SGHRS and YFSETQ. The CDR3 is CASSLIQVFDTQYF. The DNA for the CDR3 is TGCGCCAGCAGCCTAATACAGGTTTTCGATACGCAGTATTTT.

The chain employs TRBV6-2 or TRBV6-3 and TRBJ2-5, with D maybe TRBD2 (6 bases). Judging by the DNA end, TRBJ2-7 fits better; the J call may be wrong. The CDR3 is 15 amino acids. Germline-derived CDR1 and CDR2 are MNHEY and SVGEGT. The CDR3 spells CASSYSAGSPHEQYF. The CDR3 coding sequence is TGTGCCAGCAGTTACTCGGCCGGGAGCCCCCACGAGCAGTACTTC.

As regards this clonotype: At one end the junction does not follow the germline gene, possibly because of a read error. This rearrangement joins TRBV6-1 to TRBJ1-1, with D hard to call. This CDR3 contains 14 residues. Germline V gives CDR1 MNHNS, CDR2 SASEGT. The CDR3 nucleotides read TGTGCCAGCAGGGAAGCCTGGGGGAACACTGAAGCTTTCTTT. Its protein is CASREAWGNTEAFF.

The CDR3 bases are TGTGCCAGCAGGGGCGAAGGGGCTGTCTATGGCTACACCTTC. It translates to CASRGEGAVYGYTF. The rearrangement joins TRBV6-5 to TRBJ1-2, with D maybe TRBD1 (5 bases). The germline CDR1 and CDR2 sequences are MNHEY and SVGAGI. The germline V and J ends were trimmed by 6 bases and 4 bases, with 15 bases remaining between them. CDR3 size: 14 residues.

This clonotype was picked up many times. The DNA for the CDR3 is TGCAGCGTTGAAGGTGGGAGGGCCATCTCCTACAATGAGCAGTTCTTC. Its protein product is CSVEGGRAISYNEQFF. The rearrangement uses TRBV29-1 and TRBJ2-1; 7 nucleotides match TRBD2. This CDR3 is 16 amino acids long. Germline V gives CDR1 SQVTM, CDR2 ANQGSEA. The J segment lost 0 bases and the V segment lost 1 base, leaving 6 bases of the junction unmatched.

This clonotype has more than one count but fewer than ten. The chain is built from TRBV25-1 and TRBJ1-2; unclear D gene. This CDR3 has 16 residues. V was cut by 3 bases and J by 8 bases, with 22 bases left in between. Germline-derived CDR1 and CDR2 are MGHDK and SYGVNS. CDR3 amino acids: CASSDLNWGGLEGYTF. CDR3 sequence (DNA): TGTGCCAGCAGTGACCTAAACTGGGGAGGGCTAGAAGGCTACACCTTC.

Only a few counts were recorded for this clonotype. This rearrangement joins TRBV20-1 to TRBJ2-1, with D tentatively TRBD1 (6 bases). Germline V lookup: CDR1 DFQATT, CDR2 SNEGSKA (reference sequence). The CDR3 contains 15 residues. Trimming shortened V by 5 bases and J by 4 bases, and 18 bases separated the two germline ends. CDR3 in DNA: TGCAGTGCTGTATCTACAGGGTACGGGTACAATGAGCAGTTCTTC. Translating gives CSAVSTGYGYNEQFF.

This CDR3 is CASSLKGQNTEAFF. CDR3 DNA: TGTGCCAGCAGCTTAAAGGGGCAAAACACTGAAGCTTTCTTT. The V gene is TRBV7-3, the J gene TRBJ1-1; D might be TRBD1 (5 bases). The V end lost 1 base, the J end lost 2 bases, and 8 bases lay between the germline ends. This CDR3 spans 14 amino acids. The germline gives CDR1 SGHTA, CDR2 FQGTGA.

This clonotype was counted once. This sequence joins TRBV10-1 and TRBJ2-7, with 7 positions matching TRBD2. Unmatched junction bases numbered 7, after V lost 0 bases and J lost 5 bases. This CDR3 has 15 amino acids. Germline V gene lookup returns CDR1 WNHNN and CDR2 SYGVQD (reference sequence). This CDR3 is CASSESAGPGHEQYF. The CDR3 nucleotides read TGCGCCAGCAGTGAGTCAGCGGGACCGGGCCACGAGCAGTACTTC.

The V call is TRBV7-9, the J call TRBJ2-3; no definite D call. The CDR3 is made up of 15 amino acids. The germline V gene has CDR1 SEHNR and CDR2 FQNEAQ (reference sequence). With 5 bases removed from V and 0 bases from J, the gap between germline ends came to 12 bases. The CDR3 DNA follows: TGTGCCAGCAGCGTACAAGTAGCTAGCACAGATACGCAGTATTTT. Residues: CASSVQVASTDTQYF.

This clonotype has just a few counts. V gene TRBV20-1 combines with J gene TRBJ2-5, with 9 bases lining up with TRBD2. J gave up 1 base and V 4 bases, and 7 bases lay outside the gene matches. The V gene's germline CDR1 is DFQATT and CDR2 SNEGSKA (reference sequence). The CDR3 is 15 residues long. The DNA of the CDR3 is TGCAGTGCTACTATAGCGGGGGACCTCCAAGAGACCCAGTACTTC. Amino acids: CSATIAGDLQETQYF.

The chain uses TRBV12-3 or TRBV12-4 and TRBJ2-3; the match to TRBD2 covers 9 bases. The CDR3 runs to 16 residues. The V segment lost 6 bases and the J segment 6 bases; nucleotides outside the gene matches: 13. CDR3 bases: TGTGCCAGCAGCCCCACCCGCGGGGGGGCCCGGGATACGCAGTATTTT. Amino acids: CASSPTRGGARDTQYF.

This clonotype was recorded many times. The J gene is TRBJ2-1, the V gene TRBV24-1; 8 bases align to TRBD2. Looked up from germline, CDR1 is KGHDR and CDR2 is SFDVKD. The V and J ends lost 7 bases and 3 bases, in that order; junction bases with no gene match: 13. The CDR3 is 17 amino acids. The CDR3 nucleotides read TGTGCCACCAGCGATGCGGAACTAGCGGACCACTACAATGAGCAGTTCTTC. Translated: CATSDAELADHYNEQFF.

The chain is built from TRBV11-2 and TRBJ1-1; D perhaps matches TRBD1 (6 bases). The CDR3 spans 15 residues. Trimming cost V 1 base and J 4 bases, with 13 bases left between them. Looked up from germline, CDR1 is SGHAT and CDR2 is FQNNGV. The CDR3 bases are TGTGCCAGCAGCTTAGGCTTTGCGGGGGCCACTGAAGCTTTCTTT. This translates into CASSLGFAGATEAFF.

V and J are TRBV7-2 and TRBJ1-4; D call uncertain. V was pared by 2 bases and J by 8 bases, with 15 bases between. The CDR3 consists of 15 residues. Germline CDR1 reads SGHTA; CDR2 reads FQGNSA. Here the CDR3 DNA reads TGTGCCAGCAGCTTATCTGTAGGGCCAGCGGAAAAACTGTTTTTT. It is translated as CASSLSVGPAEKLFF.

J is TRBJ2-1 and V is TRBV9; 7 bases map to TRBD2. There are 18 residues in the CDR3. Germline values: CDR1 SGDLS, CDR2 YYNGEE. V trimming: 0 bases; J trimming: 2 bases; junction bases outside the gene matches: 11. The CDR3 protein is CASSVAPSSGFTYNEQFF. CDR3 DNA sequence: TGTGCCAGCAGCGTAGCCCCATCTAGCGGATTCACCTACAATGAGCAGTTCTTC.

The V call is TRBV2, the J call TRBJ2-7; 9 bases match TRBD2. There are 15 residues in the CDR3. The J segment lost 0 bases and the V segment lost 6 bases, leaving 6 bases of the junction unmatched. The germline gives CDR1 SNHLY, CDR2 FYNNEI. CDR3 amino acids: CASRGIAGDSYEQYF. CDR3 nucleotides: TGTGCCAGCAGGGGGATAGCGGGGGACTCCTACGAGCAGTACTTC. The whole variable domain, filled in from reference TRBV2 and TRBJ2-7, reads EPEVTQTPSHQVTQMGQEVILRCVPISNHLYFYWYRQILGQKVEFLVSFYNNEISEKSEIFDDQFSVERPDGSNFTLKIRSTKLEDSAMYFCASRGIAGDSYEQYFGPGTRLTVT.

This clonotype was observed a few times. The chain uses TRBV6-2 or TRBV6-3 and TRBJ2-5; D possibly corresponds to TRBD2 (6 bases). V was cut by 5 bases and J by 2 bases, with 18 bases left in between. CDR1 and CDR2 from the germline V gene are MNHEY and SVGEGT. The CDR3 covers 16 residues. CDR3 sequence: CASSRGYHSGQETQYF. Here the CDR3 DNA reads TGTGCCAGCAGTCGGGGGTACCATAGCGGACAAGAGACCCAGTACTTC.

CDR3 protein: CATSDPGRPIEQFF. CDR3 nucleotides: TGTGCCACCAGTGATCCTGGGAGGCCAATAGAGCAGTTCTTC. V gene TRBV24-1 combines with J gene TRBJ2-1, with a possible D match to TRBD2 (6 bases). CDR1 and CDR2 from the germline V gene are KGHDR and SFDVKD. V was pared by 3 bases and J by 10 bases, with 15 bases between. The CDR3 extends over 14 amino acids.

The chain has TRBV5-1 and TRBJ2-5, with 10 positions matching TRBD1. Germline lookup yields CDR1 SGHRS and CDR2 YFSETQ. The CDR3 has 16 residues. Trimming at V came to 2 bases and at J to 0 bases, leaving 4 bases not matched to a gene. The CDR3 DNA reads TGCGCCAGCAGCTTCGGGACAGGGGAGTACCAAGAGACCCAGTACTTC. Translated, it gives CASSFGTGEYQETQYF.

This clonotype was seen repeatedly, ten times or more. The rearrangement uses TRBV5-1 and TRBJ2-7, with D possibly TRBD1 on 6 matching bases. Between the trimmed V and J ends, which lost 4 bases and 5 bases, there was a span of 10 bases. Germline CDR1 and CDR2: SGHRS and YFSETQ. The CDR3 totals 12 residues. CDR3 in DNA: TGCGCCAGCAGCAGGACAGAGGACGAGCAGTACTTC. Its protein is CASSRTEDEQYF.